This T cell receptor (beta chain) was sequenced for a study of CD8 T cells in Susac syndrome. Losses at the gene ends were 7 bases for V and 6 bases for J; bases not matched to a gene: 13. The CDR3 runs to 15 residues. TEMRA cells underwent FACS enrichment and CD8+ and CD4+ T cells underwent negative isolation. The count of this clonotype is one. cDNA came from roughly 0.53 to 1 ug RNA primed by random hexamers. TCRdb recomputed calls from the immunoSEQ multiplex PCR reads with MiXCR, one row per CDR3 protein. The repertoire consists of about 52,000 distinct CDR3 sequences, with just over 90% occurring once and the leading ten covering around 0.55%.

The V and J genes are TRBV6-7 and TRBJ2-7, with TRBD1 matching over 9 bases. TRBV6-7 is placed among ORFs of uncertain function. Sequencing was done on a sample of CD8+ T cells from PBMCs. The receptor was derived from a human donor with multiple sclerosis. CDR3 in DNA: TGTGCCAGCATAGTCCCCCGACAGGGGGGAGGCGAGCAGTACTTC. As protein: CASIVPRQGGGEQYF.